The T cell receptor (beta chain) described here comes from a study of T cell repertoires in cytomegalovirus infection. Notes on this clonotype: What it recognizes is unknown.

Trimming shortened V by 2 bases and J by 4 bases, and 9 bases separated the two germline ends. The length of the CDR3 is 14 residues. CDR1 WSHSY and CDR2 SAAADI come from the germline V gene. One entry per CDR3 protein results from TCRdb running MiXCR on the reads. The sample consists of approximately 120,000 distinct CDR3 sequences, around 29% of them appearing once. The sequences come from CD8+ T cells from cultured PBMCs, collected from culture after CMV antigen stimulation. This receptor was taken from a human donor in good health (CMV status not recorded). Some clones in this sample may be carry-over from other donors' samples. This chain uses TRBV10-2 with TRBJ1-5; no reliable D call. The CDR3: CASSEGSNNQPQHF. The CDR3 nucleotides read TGCGCCAGCAGTGAGGGCAGTAATAATCAGCCCCAGCATTTT.